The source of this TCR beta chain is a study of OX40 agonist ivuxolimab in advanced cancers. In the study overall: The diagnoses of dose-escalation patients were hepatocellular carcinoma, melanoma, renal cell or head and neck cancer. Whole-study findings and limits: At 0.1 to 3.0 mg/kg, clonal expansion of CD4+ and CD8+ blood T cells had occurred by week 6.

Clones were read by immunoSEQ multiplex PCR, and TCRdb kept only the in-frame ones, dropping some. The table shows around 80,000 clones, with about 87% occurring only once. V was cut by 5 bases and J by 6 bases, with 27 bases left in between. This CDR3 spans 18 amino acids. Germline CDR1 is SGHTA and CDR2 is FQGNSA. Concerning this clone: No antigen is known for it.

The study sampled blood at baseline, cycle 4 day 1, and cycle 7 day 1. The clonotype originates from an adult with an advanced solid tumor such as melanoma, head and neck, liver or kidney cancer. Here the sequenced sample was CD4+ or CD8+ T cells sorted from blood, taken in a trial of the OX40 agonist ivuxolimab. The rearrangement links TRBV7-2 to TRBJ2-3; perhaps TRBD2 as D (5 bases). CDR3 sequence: CASSSRNPSRLEVDTQYF. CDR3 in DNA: TGTGCCAGCAGCAGCCGGAATCCCTCGAGGTTGGAGGTCGATACGCAGTATTTT.